This T cell receptor (beta chain) was recorded in a study of shared clonotypes between healthy human individuals. Study-level results: For naive CD4 cells, roughly 5% of clonotypes were shared across a handful of donors.

Sorted-subset replicate PCR reactions were performed with around 200 ng DNA, corresponding to tens of thousands of T cell genomes. Sequencing was performed with immunoSEQ multiplex PCR; in TCRdb, only in-frame clones are kept and a portion is missing. In the table there are under 2.5 million clones, about nine tenths of which are singletons. Of note for this clone: Its antigen remains unknown.

This CDR3 spans 15 amino acids. CDR1 is SGHDN and CDR2 is FVKESK in the germline V gene. The J segment lost 5 bases and the V segment lost 4 bases, leaving 3 bases of the junction unmatched. There were only Caucasian adults among the donors, and all lived in Nashville, Tennessee. The receptor was derived from a man between 18 and 35 years old in good health. Some clones in this sample may be carry-over from other donors' samples. This sequence joins TRBV14 and TRBJ2-1; TRBD2 agrees at 12 bases. What was sequenced was naive CD4+ T cells from PBMCs. The subset was: CD45RA+ positively selected. The CDR3 loop is CASSPRLAGDNEQFF. The CDR3 region has the DNA TGTGCCAGCAGCCCTAGACTAGCGGGAGACAATGAGCAGTTCTTC.